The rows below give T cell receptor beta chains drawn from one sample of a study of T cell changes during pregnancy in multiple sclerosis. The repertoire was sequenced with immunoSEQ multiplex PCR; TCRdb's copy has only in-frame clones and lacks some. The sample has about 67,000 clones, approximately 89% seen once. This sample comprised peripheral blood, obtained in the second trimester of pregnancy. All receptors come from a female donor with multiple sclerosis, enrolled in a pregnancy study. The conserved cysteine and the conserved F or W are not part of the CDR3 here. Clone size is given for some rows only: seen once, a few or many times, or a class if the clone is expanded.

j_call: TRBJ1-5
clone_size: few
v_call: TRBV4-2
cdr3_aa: ASSQDSAGGSSNQPQH

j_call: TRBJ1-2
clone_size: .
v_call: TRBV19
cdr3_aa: ASSRPTGPPNYGYT

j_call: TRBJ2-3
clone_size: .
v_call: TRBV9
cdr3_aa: ASSVVSSSGRALPDTQY

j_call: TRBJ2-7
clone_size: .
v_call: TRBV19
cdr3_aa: ASSKGGRGSYEQY

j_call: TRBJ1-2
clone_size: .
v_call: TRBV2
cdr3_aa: GEGMYYGYT

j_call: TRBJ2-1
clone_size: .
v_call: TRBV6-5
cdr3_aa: ASSGQGTEQF

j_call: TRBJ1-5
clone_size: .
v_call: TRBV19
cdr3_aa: ASSPTPEGNQPQH

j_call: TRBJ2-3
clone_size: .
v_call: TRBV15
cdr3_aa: ATSRGTSGTSDTQY

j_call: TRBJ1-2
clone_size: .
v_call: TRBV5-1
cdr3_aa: ASSLIIPGGPYGYT

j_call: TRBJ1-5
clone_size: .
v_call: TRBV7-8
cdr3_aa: ASSRSGRELNQPQH

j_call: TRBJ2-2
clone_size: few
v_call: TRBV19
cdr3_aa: ASRGTENTGELF

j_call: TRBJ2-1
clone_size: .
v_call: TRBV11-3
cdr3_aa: ASSESGAGAEQF

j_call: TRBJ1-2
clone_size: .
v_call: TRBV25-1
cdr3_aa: ASSEVTGPSNYGYT

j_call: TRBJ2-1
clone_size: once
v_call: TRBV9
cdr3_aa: ASSVVASGISYNEQF

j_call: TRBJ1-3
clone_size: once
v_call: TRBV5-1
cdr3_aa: ASGPSKQSSGNTIY

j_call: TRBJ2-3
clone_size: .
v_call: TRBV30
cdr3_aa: AWSGSTDTQY

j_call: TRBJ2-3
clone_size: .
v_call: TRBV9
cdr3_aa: ASSRGLAGGDTQY

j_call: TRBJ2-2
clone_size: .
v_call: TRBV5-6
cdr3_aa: ASSLPGGTGELF

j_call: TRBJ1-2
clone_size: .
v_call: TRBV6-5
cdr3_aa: AILPTGSNYGYT

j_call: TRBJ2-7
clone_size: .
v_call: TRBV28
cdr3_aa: ASRWTAGEQY

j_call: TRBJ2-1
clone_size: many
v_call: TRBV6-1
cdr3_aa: ASSDGGDPYNEQF

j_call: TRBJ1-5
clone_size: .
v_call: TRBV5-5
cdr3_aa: ASSFGRYSNQPQH

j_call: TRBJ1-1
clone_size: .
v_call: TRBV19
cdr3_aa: ASTNSGTGVKTEAF

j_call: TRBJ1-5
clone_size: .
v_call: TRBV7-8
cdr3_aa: ASSPSRLPLQDSNQPQH

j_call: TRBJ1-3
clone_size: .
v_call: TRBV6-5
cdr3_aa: ASSYSPGTARNTIY

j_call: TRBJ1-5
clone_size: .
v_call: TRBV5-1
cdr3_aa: ASRQGFGQPQH

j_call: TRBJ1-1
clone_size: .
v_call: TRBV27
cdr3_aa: ASSSPGDATEAF

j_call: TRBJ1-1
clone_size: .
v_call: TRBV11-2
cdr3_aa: ASSLAAGSLALNTEAF

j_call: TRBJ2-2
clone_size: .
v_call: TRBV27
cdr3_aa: ASSLSDRGVGELF

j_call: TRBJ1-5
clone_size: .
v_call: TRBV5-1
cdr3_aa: ASSPDRGPNQPQH

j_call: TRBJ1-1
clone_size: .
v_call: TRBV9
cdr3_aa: ASSSRPTTEAF

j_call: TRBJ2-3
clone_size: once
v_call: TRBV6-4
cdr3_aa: ASSDRSGGLDTQY

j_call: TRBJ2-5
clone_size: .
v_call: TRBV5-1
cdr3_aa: ASSIGQMGTQY

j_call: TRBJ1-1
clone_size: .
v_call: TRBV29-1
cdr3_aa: SVDQGRHTEAF

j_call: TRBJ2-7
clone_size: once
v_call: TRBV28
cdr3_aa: ASSSGGAEQY

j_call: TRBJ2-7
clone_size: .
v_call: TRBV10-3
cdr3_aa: AISTGQGTYEQY

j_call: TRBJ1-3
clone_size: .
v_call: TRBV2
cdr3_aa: ASMRTGLDYTIY

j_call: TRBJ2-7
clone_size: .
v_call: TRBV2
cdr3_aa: ASSQQGAEQY

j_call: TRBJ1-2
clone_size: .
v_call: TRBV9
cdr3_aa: ASSASYREGSYGYT

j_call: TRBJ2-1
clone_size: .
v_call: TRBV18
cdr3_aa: ASSPGVAGLVSSYNEQF

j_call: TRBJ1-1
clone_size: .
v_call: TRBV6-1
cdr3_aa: ASRPGQGGNTEAF

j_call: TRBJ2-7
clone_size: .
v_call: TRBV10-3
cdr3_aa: AQWEGGADEQY

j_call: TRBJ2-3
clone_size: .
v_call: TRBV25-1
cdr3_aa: ASSERDMGTDTQY

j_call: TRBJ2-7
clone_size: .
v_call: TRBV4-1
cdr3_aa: ASSQDQGAYPHEQY

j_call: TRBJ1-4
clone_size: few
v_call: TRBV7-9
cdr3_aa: ASSIPGQENEKLF